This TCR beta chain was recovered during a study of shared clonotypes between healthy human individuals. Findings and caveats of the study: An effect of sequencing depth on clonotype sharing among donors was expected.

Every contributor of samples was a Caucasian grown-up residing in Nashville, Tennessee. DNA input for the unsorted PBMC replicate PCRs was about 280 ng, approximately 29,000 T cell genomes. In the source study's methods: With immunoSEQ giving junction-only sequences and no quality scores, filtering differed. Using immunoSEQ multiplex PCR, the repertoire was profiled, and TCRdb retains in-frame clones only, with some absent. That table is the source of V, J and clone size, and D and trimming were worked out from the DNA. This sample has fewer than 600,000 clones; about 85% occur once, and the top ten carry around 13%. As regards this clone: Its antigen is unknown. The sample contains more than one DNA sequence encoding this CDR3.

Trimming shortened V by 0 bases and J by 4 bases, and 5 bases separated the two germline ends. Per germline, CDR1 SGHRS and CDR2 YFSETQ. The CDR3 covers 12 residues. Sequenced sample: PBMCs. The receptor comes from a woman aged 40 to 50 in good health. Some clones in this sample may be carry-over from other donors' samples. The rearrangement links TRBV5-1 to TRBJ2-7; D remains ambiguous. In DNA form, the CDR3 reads TGCGCCAGCAGCTTGGGGGCTTACGAGCAGTACTTC. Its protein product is CASSLGAYEQYF.